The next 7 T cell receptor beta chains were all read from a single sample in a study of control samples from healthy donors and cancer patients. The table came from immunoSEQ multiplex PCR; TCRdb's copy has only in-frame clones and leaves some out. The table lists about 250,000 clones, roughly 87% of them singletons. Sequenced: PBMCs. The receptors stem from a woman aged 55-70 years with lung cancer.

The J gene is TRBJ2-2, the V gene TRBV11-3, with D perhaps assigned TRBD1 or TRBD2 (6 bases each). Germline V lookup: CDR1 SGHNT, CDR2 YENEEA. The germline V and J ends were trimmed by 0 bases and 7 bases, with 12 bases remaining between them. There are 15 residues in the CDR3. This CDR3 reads CASSLDSGGGGELFF. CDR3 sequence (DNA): TGTGCCAGCAGCTTAGATTCCGGGGGCGGCGGGGAGCTGTTTTTT. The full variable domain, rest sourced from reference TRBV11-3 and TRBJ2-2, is EAGVVQSPRYKIIEKKQPVAFWCNPISGHNTLYWYLQNLGQGPELLIRYENEEAVDDSQLPKDRFSAERLKGVDSTLKIQPAELGDSAVYLCASSLDSGGGGELFFGEGSRLTVL.

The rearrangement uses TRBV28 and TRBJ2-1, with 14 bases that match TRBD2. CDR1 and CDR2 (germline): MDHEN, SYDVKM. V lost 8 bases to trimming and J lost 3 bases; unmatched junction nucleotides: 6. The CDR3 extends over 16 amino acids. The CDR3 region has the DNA TGTGCCAGCCTGGGACTAGCGGGAGCTCACTACAATGAGCAGTTCTTC. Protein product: CASLGLAGAHYNEQFF.

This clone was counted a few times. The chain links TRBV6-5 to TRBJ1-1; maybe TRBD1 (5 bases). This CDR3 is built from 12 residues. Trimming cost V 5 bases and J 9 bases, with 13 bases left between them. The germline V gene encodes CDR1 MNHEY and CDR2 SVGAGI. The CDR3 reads CASSRLGQKAFF. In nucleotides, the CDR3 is TGTGCCAGCAGTCGCCTGGGGCAAAAAGCTTTCTTT.

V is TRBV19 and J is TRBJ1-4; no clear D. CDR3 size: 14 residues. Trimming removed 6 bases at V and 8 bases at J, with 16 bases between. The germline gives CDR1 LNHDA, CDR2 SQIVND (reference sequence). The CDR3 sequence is CASSQARTGEKLFF. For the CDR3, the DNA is TGTGCCAGTAGCCAGGCCCGGACCGGAGAAAAACTGTTTTTT.

The CDR3 spells CASSFRTDPGQPQHF. The DNA for the CDR3 is TGTGCCAGCAGCTTCCGGACAGACCCGGGGCAGCCCCAGCATTTT. The chain has TRBV7-2 and TRBJ1-5, with D possibly being TRBD1 (6 bases). Germline CDR1 reads SGHTA; CDR2 reads FQGNSA. The CDR3 extends over 15 amino acids. V shed 3 bases and J shed 7 bases, with 16 bases lying between them.

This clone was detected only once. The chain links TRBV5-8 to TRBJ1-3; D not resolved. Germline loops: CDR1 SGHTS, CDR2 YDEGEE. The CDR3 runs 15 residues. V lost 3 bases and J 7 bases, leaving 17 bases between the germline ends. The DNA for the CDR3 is TGTGCCAGCAGCTCCCGGCAGGCGCCTTCCAACACCATATATTTT. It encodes CASSSRQAPSNTIYF. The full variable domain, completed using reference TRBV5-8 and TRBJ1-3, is EAGVTQSPTHLIKTRGQQATLRCSPISGHTSVYWYQQALGLGLQFLLWYDEGEERNRGNFPPRFSGRQFPNYSSELNVNALELEDSALYLCASSSRQAPSNTIYFGEGSWLTVV.

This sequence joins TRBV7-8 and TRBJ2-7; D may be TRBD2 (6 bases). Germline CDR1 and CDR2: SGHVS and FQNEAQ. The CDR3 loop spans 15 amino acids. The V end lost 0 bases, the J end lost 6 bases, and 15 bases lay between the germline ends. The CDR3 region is CASSLAEAVEGEQYF. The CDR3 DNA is TGTGCCAGCAGCTTAGCTGAGGCGGTGGAGGGCGAGCAGTACTTC.